The 8 T cell receptor beta chains presented below share a single source sample, sequenced in a study of blood T cell repertoires in COVID-19. TCRdb's table, derived via immunoSEQ multiplex PCR, lists solely in-frame clones and lacks some. Of 150,000 to 200,000 clones in the sample, around 90% were seen once. The specimen sequenced was peripheral blood. The receptors shown here come from a man aged 40-50 years with active or convalescent COVID-19.

The rearrangement links TRBV2 to TRBJ2-7; 8 nucleotides match TRBD1. V was clipped by 3 bases and J by 5 bases; unmatched bases: 6. Germline values: CDR1 SNHLY, CDR2 FYNNEI. This CDR3 is built from 14 residues. Written as DNA, the CDR3 is TGTGCCAGCAGTGAGTGGCAGGGGGCTAACGAGCAGTACTTC. Amino acids: CASSEWQGANEQYF.

This clone was detected once. The CDR3 loop is CASSGGQGASTEAFF. CDR3 DNA sequence: TGCGCCAGCAGCGGTGGACAGGGGGCGAGCACTGAAGCTTTCTTT. This chain links TRBV5-1 with TRBJ1-1; 11 bases match TRBD1. J was trimmed by 4 bases and V by 4 bases; bases with no gene match: 6. The CDR3 is 15 residues long. Germline assignment: CDR1 SGHRS and CDR2 YFSETQ.

This clone has a single count. Other DNA sequences in this sample translate to the same CDR3. CDR3 in DNA: TGCGCCAGCAGCTTGGTGGGAGGACAAGAGACCCAGTACTTC. It codes for CASSLVGGQETQYF. This chain joins TRBV5-1 and TRBJ2-5; weak D call: TRBD2 (6 bases). V was pared by 0 bases and J by 2 bases, with 8 bases between. Germline loops: CDR1 SGHRS, CDR2 YFSETQ. The CDR3 consists of 14 residues. The entire variable domain, with the rest obtained from reference TRBV5-1 and TRBJ2-5, is as follows: KAGVTQTPRYLIKTRGQQVTLSCSPISGHRSVSWYQQTPGQGLQFLFEYFSETQRNKGNFPGRFSGRQFSNSRSEMNVSTLELGDSALYLCASSLVGGQETQYFGPGTRLLVL.

This chain connects TRBV5-4 to TRBJ2-3; 15 positions agree with TRBD2. The CDR3 spans 19 residues. Germline values: CDR1 SGHNT, CDR2 YYREEE (reference sequence). Unmatched junction bases numbered 10, after V lost 3 bases and J lost 2 bases. The CDR3 spells CASSSIFGTSGGNTDTQYF. The DNA of the CDR3 is TGTGCCAGCAGCTCCATATTCGGGACTAGCGGGGGGAACACAGATACGCAGTATTTT. The variable domain in full, with the rest retrieved from reference TRBV5-4 and TRBJ2-3, is ETGVTQSPTHLIKTRGQQVTLRCSSQSGHNTVSWYQQALGQGPQFIFQYYREEENGRGNFPPRFSGLQFPNYSSELNVNALELDDSALYLCASSSIFGTSGGNTDTQYFGPGTRLTVL.

The rearrangement joins TRBV6-5 to TRBJ2-5; 7 nucleotides line up with TRBD1. The germline V gene encodes CDR1 MNHEY and CDR2 SVGAGI. The CDR3 has 13 residues. V was pared by 6 bases and J by 5 bases, with 6 bases of the junction left unmatched. The CDR3 DNA reads as TGTGCCAGCAGCTACAGGGGCACGGAGACCCAGTACTTC. This encodes CASSYRGTETQYF.

The gene calls are TRBV11-3 and TRBJ1-4, with D possibly matching TRBD1 (6 bases). The germline V gene has CDR1 SGHNT and CDR2 YENEEA. The germline V and J ends were trimmed by 6 bases and 6 bases, with 17 bases remaining between them. The CDR3 loop spans 15 amino acids. The DNA for the CDR3 is TGTGCCAGCAGGAGGAGGACAGCGTCGGATGAAAAACTGTTTTTT. It codes for CASRRRTASDEKLFF.

The J gene is TRBJ1-6, the V gene TRBV13; TRBD1 matches 11 bases. Germline lookup yields CDR1 PRHDT and CDR2 FYEKMQ (reference sequence). This CDR3 has 14 amino acids. Trimming cost V 5 bases and J 11 bases; bases outside gene matches: 5. The CDR3 region is CASSRGTGGTPLHF. The CDR3 DNA follows: TGTGCCAGCAGCCGGGGGACAGGGGGGACACCCCTCCACTTT.

V usage is TRBV28 and J usage is TRBJ1-2; 7 nucleotides agree with TRBD1. Looked up from germline, CDR1 is MDHEN and CDR2 is SYDVKM. There are 15 residues in the CDR3. The ends lost 4 bases at V and 5 bases at J; junction bases unmatched: 10. In DNA form, the CDR3 reads TGTGCCAGCAGTTACCGGGACAGAAGATCTTATGGCTACACCTTC. It yields the protein CASSYRDRRSYGYTF.